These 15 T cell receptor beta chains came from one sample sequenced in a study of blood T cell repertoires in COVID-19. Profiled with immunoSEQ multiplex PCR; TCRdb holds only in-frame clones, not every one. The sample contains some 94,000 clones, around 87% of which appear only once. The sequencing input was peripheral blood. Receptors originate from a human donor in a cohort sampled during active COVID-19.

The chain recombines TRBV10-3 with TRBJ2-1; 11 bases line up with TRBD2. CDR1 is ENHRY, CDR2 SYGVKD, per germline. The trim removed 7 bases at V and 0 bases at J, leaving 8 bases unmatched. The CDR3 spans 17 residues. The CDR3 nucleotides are TGTGCCATCAACCCGGGACTAGCGGTCCACTCCTACAATGAGCAGTTCTTC. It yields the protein CAINPGLAVHSYNEQFF.

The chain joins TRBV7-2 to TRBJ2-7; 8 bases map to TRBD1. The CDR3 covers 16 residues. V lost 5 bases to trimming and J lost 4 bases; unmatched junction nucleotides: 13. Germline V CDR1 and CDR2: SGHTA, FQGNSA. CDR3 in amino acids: CASSAGRVTGVYEQYF. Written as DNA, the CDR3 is TGTGCCAGCAGCGCCGGCCGGGTGACAGGGGTTTACGAGCAGTACTTC.

The CDR3, as DNA: TGTGCCAGCCTTACGGGAGGACTTAACTATGGCTACACCTTC. It encodes CASLTGGLNYGYTF. The chain links TRBV28 to TRBJ1-2; D is ambiguous. Germline V lookup: CDR1 MDHEN, CDR2 SYDVKM. The CDR3 sequence is 14 residues long. V dropped 8 bases and J dropped 1 base, with 14 bases sitting between them.

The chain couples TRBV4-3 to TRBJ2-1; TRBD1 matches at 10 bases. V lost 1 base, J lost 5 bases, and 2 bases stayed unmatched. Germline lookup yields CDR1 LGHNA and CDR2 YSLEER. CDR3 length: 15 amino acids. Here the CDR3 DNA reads TGCGCCAGCAGCCAAGGGACAGGGGGGGACAATGAGCAGTTCTTC. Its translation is CASSQGTGGDNEQFF.

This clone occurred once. The CDR3 protein is CASNIRDNTEAFF. As DNA, the CDR3 is TGTGCCAGCAACATCAGGGATAACACTGAAGCTTTCTTT. This chain connects TRBV6-5 to TRBJ1-1; weak D call: TRBD1 (5 bases). The CDR3 has 13 residues. Germline CDR1 is MNHEY and CDR2 is SVGAGI. Trimming removed 7 bases from V and 2 bases from J, with 11 bases in between.

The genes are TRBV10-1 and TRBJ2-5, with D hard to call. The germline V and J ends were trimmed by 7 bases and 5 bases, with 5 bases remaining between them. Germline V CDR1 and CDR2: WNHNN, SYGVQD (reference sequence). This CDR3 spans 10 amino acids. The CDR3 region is CASMGETQYF. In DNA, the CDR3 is TGCGCCAGCATGGGCGAGACCCAGTACTTC.

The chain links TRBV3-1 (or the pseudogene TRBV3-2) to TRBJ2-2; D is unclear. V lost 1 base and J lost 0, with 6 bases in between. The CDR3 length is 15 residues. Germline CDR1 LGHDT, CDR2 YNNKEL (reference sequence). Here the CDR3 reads CASSQVLANTGELFF. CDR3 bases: TGTGCCAGCAGCCAAGTTCTAGCGAACACCGGGGAGCTGTTTTTT.

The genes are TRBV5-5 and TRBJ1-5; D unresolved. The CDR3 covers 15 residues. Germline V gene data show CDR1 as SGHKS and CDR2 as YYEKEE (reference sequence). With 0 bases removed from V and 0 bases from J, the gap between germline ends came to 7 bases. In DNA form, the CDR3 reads TGTGCCAGCAGCTTGGACTCTTATAGCAATCAGCCCCAGCATTTT. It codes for CASSLDSYSNQPQHF. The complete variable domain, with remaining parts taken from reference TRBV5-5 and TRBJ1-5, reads DAGVTQSPTHLIKTRGQQVTLRCSPISGHKSVSWYQQVLGQGPQFIFQYYEKEERGRGNFPDRFSARQFPNYSSELNVNALLLGDSALYLCASSLDSYSNQPQHFGDGTRLSIL.

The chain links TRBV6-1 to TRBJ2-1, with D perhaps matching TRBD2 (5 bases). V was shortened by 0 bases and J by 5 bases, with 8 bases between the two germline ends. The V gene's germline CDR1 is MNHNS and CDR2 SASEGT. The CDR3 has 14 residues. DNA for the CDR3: TGTGCCAGCAGTGAAGCGAGGGATGACAATGAGCAGTTCTTC. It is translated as CASSEARDDNEQFF.

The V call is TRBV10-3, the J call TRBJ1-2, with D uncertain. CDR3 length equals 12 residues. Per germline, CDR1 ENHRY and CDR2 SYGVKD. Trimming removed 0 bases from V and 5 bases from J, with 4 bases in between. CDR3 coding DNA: TGTGCCATCAGTGAGTCCGGGTATGGCTACACCTTC. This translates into CAISESGYGYTF.

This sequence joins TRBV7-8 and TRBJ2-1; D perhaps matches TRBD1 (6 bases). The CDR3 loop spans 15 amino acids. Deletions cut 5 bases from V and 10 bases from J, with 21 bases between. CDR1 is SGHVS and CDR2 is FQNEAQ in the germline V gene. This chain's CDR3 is CASSLETGTGTEQFF. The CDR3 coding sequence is TGTGCCAGCAGCCTAGAAACCGGGACGGGGACAGAGCAGTTCTTC.

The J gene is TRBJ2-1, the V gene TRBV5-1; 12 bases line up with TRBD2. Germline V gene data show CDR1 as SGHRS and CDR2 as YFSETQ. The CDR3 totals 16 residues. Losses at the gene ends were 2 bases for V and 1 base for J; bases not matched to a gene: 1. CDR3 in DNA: TGCGCCAGCAGCTTCACTAGCGGGGGGTCCTACAATGAGCAGTTCTTC. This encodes CASSFTSGGSYNEQFF.

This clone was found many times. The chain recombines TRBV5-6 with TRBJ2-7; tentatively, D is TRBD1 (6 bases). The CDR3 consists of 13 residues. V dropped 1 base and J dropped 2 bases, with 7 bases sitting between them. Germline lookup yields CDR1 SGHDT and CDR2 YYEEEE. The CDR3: CASSLRDTYEQYF. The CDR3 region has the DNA TGTGCCAGCAGCTTGCGGGACACCTACGAGCAGTACTTC.

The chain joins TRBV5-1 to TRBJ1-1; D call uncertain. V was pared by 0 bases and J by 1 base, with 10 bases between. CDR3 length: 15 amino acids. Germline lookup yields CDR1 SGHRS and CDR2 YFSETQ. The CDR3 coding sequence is TGCGCCAGCAGCTTGGGGGGAGGAAGGAACACTGAAGCTTTCTTT. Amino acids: CASSLGGGRNTEAFF.

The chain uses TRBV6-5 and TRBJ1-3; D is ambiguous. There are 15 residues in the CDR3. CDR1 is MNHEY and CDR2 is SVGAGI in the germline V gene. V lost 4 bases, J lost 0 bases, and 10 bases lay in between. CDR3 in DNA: TGTGCCAGCAGTTTAACTGCCTTCTCTGGAAACACCATATATTTT. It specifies CASSLTAFSGNTIYF.